This T cell receptor (beta chain) was documented in a study of cytomegalovirus exposure and HLA in healthy donors. Study results and limitations: Equally common other TCR beta chains were less clonally expanded than HLA-associated ones, a later analysis found. Further analysis was carried out later, and it showed several of the most significant clusters appearing linked to common viral pathogens. Reportedly, HLA-A and HLA-B alleles of most subjects were accurately predicted from TCR beta.

This clone was seen a handful of times. Its matching antigen is unknown. The primer mix had 60 Vbeta and 13 Jbeta primers. The authors' processing: Per a later analysis, the number of unique TCR beta chains was approximately 73 million, of which 8.5 million to 11 million were shared. TCRdb keeps only in-frame clones here, not all; method: immunoSEQ multiplex PCR. V and J calls and clone size are those listed in that table; D and trimming were worked out from the DNA. This sample carries about 92,000 clones, around 82% of them seen once, and the ten largest clones take approximately 2%. The sequencing input was PBMCs. This receptor was taken from a man between 18 and 35 years old in good health and CMV-seronegative.

DNA for the CDR3: TGTGCCTGGAGCAGACTAGCGGGGGGGCCATTGACAGATACGCAGTATTTT. Translated, it gives CAWSRLAGGPLTDTQYF. V and J are TRBV30 and TRBJ2-3, with 14 positions matching TRBD2. CDR3 length equals 17 residues. The germline V gene encodes CDR1 GTSNPN and CDR2 SVGIG (reference sequence). V trimming: 3 bases; J trimming: 3 bases; junction bases outside the gene matches: 8.